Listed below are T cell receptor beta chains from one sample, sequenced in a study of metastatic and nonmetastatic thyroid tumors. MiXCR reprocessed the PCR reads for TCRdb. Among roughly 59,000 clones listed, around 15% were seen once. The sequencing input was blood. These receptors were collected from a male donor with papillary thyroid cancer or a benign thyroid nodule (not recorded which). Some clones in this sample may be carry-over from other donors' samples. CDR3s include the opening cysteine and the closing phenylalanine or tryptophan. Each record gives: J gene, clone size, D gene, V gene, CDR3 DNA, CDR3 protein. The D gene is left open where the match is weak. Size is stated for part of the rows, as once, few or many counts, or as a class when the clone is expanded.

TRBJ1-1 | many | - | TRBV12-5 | TGTGCTAGTGCTGCTGATGGGGGTGAAGCTTTCTTT | CASAADGGEAFF
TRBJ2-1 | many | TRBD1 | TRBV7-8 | TGTGCCAGCAGCACATGGGACAGGGCGTTCTTC | CASSTWDRAFF
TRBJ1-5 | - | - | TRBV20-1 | TGCAGTGCTATCGGCAGGGGTACTCAGCCCCATCATTTT | CSAIGRGTQPHHF
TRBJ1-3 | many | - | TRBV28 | TGTGCTACGGGCCCACTCTCTGGAAACACCATATATTTT | CATGPLSGNTIYF
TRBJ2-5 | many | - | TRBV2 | TGTGCCAGCAAGGGATTTCAAGAGACCCAGTACTTC | CASKGFQETQYF
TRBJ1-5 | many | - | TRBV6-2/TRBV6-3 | TGTGCCAGCAGGTCCAGTTTCTTTCGGGGCAATCAGCCCCAGCATTTT | CASRSSFFRGNQPQHF
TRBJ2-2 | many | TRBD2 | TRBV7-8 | TGTGCCAGCAGCCGGTTAGCGGGGGGTAGCACCGGGGAGCTGTTTTTT | CASSRLAGGSTGELFF
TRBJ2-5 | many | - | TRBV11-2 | TGTGCCAGCAGCCCACTAGGGGCGGTGGATTGGGTCCAAGAGACCCAGTACTTC | CASSPLGAVDWVQETQYF
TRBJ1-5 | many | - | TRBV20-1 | TGCAGTGCGCCTACAGGGCGAGGACACCGGCAGCCCCAGCATTTT | CSAPTGRGHRQPQHF
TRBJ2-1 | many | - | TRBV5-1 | TGCGCCAGCGCCGAGACGGAGAATGAGCAGTTCTTC | CASAETENEQFF
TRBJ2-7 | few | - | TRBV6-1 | TGTGCCAGCGGCATCGTAGAAGTGAGCCCCTACGAGCAGTACTTC | CASGIVEVSPYEQYF
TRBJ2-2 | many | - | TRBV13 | TGTGCCAGCAGCCCTCAGGGTTGGGGGAGTTACACCGGGGAGCTGTTTTTT | CASSPQGWGSYTGELFF
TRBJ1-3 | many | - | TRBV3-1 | TGTGCCAGCAGCCAAGGACTGGCCACTGGAAACACCATATATTTT | CASSQGLATGNTIYF
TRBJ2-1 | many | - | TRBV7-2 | TGTGCCAGCAGCTTAACCCTTGGGCTAGCGCACCACAATGAGCAGTTCTTC | CASSLTLGLAHHNEQFF
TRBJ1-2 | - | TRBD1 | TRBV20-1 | TGCAGTGCTGAAAATCCGGGACAGGGGTATGGCTACACCTTC | CSAENPGQGYGYTF
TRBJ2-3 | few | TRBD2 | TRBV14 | TGTGCCAGCAGCCCCCTGTGGCTAGCGGGGATCACAGATACGCAGTATTTT | CASSPLWLAGITDTQYF
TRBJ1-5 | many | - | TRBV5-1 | TGCGCCAGCAGCTTGGTGGCAGGGGCCAATCAGCCCCAGCATTTT | CASSLVAGANQPQHF
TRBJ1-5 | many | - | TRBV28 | TGTGCCAGCAGAAAGGGGGGGGCTAGCAATCAGCCCCAGCATTTT | CASRKGGASNQPQHF
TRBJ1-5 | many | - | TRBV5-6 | TGTGCCAGCAGCTCCGGGACAAACTTATATCAGCCCCAGCATTTT | CASSSGTNLYQPQHF
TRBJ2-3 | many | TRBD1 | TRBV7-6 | TGTGCCAGCAGCTTATGGGGGACAGGGGGAGATACGCAGTATTTT | CASSLWGTGGDTQYF
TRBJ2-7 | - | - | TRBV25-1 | TGTGCCAGCAGGGAAACGGGCCGGTCGGAGCAGTACTTC | CASRETGRSEQYF
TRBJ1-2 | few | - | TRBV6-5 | TGTGCCAGCAGTTACGGCACAGGGAAAATTGGGGGCTACACCTTC | CASSYGTGKIGGYTF